Below, 11 T cell receptor beta chains from the same sample are listed, as sequenced in a study of a mutant IDH1 vaccine in newly diagnosed glioma (dated by TCRdb to the early 2020s). These receptors have no identified antigens. Library generation was performed with the immunoSEQ multiplex PCR assay. Sourced from immuneACCESS, this table was stored by TCRdb with only in-frame sequences that have V and J called. A share of the clones is absent; for the studies checked, an unresolved V gene accounts for under half, and the remainder has no known explanation. Counted in this sample were under 60,000 clones; 76% of them appeared once. The ten largest clonotypes hold 4.9% of the sample. The sample's time point label, decoded: week 47, end of study. Each vaccine dose, consisting of 300 ug of a 20-mer mutant IDH1 peptide in Montanide, was administered subcutaneously with topical imiquimod. This material consisted of PBMCs, taken from a glioma patient whose treatment included an IDH1 peptide vaccine. The receptors were gathered from a woman between 40 and 55 years old with glioma. Some clones in this sample may be carry-over from other donors' samples.

V usage is TRBV29-1 and J usage is TRBJ1-2; the D gene is possibly TRBD1 (6 bases). This CDR3 is built from 13 residues. The germline V gene encodes CDR1 SQVTM and CDR2 ANQGSEA. V was shortened by 7 bases and J by 4 bases, with 16 bases between the two germline ends. CDR3 sequence: CSANRQEVYGYTF. The CDR3 nucleotides read TGCAGCGCAAACCGACAGGAAGTCTATGGCTACACCTTC.

V gene TRBV4-1 combines with J gene TRBJ1-3; D is perhaps TRBD1 (6 bases). CDR1 is MGHRA and CDR2 is YSYEKL in the germline V gene. The CDR3 has 16 amino acids. V shed 1 base and J shed 0 bases, with 10 bases lying between them. The CDR3 coding sequence is TGCGCCAGCAGCCAAGGGGGGACAAACTCTGGAAACACCATATATTTT. This translates into CASSQGGTNSGNTIYF.

This clone occurred once. The CDR3, as DNA: TGTGCCAGTAGTACTGTACAGGCAGCTAACTATGGCTACACCTTC. Protein: CASSTVQAANYGYTF. V usage is TRBV19 and J usage is TRBJ1-2, with D possibly matching TRBD1 (5 bases). Trimming pared 4 bases from V and 0 bases from J, leaving 12 bases between. The CDR3 has 15 residues. From germline, CDR1 is LNHDA and CDR2 SQIVND (reference sequence).

This clone was seen only once. In DNA, the CDR3 is TGTGCCAGCAGCTTAGCCGGGACAGGGGATTTTGAATATGGCTACACCTTC. This translates into CASSLAGTGDFEYGYTF. The gene calls are TRBV11-2 and TRBJ1-2; 10 positions match TRBD1. CDR1 is SGHAT, CDR2 FQNNGV, per germline. V lost 1 base and J lost 5; bases outside the gene matches: 10. The CDR3 totals 17 residues.

This clone occurred once. The V call is TRBV5-6, the J call TRBJ2-5; D possibly corresponds to TRBD2 (5 bases). Germline V CDR1 and CDR2: SGHDT, YYEEEE. Trimming took off 5 bases at V and 4 bases at J, with 18 bases between the two ends. The CDR3 has 15 residues. The CDR3 DNA is TGTGCCAGCAGTGCTGGAGGATCGAGCAGAGAGACCCAGTACTTC. It yields the protein CASSAGGSSRETQYF. The full variable domain, with the rest looked up from reference TRBV5-6 and TRBJ2-5, is DAGVTQSPTHLIKTRGQQVTLRCSPKSGHDTVSWYQQALGQGPQFIFQYYEEEERQRGNFPDRFSGHQFPNYSSELNVNALLLGDSALYLCASSAGGSSRETQYFGPGTRLLVL.

CDR3 amino acids: CASSVDPSSSGNTIYF. The CDR3 DNA reads TGTGCCAGCAGCGTAGATCCGTCCAGCTCTGGAAACACCATATATTTT. The chain recombines TRBV9 with TRBJ1-3, with D uncertain. The V end was cut by 0 bases, the J end by 0 bases, with 10 bases between. The CDR3 is 16 amino acids. Looked up from germline, CDR1 is SGDLS and CDR2 is YYNGEE.

The chain links TRBV30 to TRBJ2-6, with D uncertain. Germline values: CDR1 GTSNPN, CDR2 SVGIG (reference sequence). Trimming took 0 bases from V and 0 from J, leaving 6 bases between them. The CDR3 sequence is 15 residues long. CDR3 region: CAWSVPASGANVLTF. CDR3 DNA sequence: TGTGCCTGGAGTGTACCCGCCTCTGGGGCCAACGTCCTGACTTTC. The whole variable domain, remainder taken from reference TRBV30 and TRBJ2-6, is SQTIHQWPATLVQPVGSPLSLECTVEGTSNPNLYWYRQAAGRGLQLLFYSVGIGQISSEVPQNLSASRPQDRQFILSSKKLLLSDSGFYLCAWSVPASGANVLTFGAGSRLTVL.

This rearrangement joins TRBV10-2 to TRBJ2-7; possibly TRBD2 for D (5 bases). Looked up from germline, CDR1 is WSHSY and CDR2 is SAAADI. V was shortened by 2 bases and J by 0 bases, with 11 bases between the two germline ends. The CDR3 has 15 residues. CDR3 DNA sequence: TGCGCCAGCAGTGAGCCCAGGAGGAGCTCCTACGAGCAGTACTTC. Protein product: CASSEPRRSSYEQYF.

Notes on this clone: One junction end does not reproduce the germline sequence, and a read error may be involved. Different DNA sequences within this sample yield the same CDR3. The rearrangement links TRBV5-1 to TRBJ1-4; D gene unclear. This CDR3 has 14 residues. The germline gives CDR1 SGHRS, CDR2 YFSETQ. The CDR3, as DNA: TGCGCCAGCAGTGAGGATCTTGGGGATGAGAAACTGTTTTTT. This translates into CASSEDLGDEKLFF.

The rearrangement joins TRBV2 to TRBJ1-2; D unclear. The CDR3 runs 14 residues. In germline, CDR1 is SNHLY, CDR2 FYNNEI. With 4 bases removed from V and 1 base from J, the gap between germline ends came to 10 bases. CDR3 in DNA: TGTGCCAGCAGTGCAAACGGCGGTAACTATGGCTACACCTTC. Translating it yields CASSANGGNYGYTF.

The gene calls are TRBV19 and TRBJ2-7, with TRBD1 as a possible D gene (6 bases). This CDR3 is built from 13 residues. Germline CDR1 reads LNHDA; CDR2 reads SQIVND (reference sequence). The germline V and J ends were trimmed by 6 bases and 0 bases, with 9 bases remaining between them. DNA of the CDR3: TGTGCCAGTAGGGACAGAAGCTCCTACGAGCAGTACTTC. It yields the protein CASRDRSSYEQYF.